Listed below are T cell receptor beta chains from one sample, sequenced in a study of blood T cell repertoires in COVID-19. Assay: immunoSEQ multiplex PCR; the TCRdb copy retains only in-frame clones and omits some. The data hold 150,000 to 200,000 clones, with 82% observed a single time. Sequencing was carried out using peripheral blood. The receptors stem from a human donor with acute or convalescent COVID-19. The donor label of this sample is uncertain. Each CDR3 is given with its conserved first and last residue. D genes are given only for firm matches. Clone size is not always given. Where it is, it says once, few, many or a class for expanded clones.

d_call: TRBD2
j_call: TRBJ2-1
clone_size: -
v_call: TRBV10-3
cdr3_aa: CAIRTSESYNEQFF
cdr3_nt: TGTGCCATCAGGACTAGCGAAAGTTACAATGAGCAGTTCTTC

d_call: TRBD2
j_call: TRBJ2-5
clone_size: once
v_call: TRBV27
cdr3_aa: CASSSLGTSEETQYF
cdr3_nt: TGTGCCAGCAGTTCTTTGGGGACTAGCGAAGAGACCCAGTACTTC

d_call: TRBD2
j_call: TRBJ2-1
clone_size: -
v_call: TRBV5-8
cdr3_aa: CASSLAGGPENEQFF
cdr3_nt: TGTGCCAGCAGCTTGGCGGGAGGGCCGGAAAATGAGCAGTTCTTC

d_call: -
j_call: TRBJ1-2
clone_size: -
v_call: TRBV5-1
cdr3_aa: CASSLLGTYGYTF
cdr3_nt: TGCGCCAGCAGCTTGCTTGGGACATACGGCTACACCTTC

d_call: TRBD2
j_call: TRBJ2-1
clone_size: -
v_call: TRBV28
cdr3_aa: CASGLAGGSYNEQFF
cdr3_nt: TGTGCCAGCGGACTAGCGGGAGGCTCCTACAATGAGCAGTTCTTC

d_call: TRBD1
j_call: TRBJ2-5
clone_size: -
v_call: TRBV11-2
cdr3_aa: CASSSGTGVGTQYF
cdr3_nt: TGTGCCAGCAGCTCAGGGACAGGGGTTGGGACCCAGTACTTC

d_call: -
j_call: TRBJ1-3
clone_size: once
v_call: TRBV18
cdr3_aa: CASSPQGLGSGNTIYF
cdr3_nt: TGTGCCAGCTCACCACAGGGGCTAGGCTCTGGAAACACCATATATTTT

d_call: TRBD2
j_call: TRBJ2-1
clone_size: few
v_call: TRBV5-6
cdr3_aa: CASSLPSGRRDEQFF
cdr3_nt: TGTGCCAGCAGCTTACCTAGCGGGAGGAGAGATGAGCAGTTCTTC

d_call: TRBD2
j_call: TRBJ2-5
clone_size: -
v_call: TRBV28
cdr3_aa: CASGEGTQETQYF
cdr3_nt: TGTGCCAGCGGGGAGGGGACTCAAGAGACCCAGTACTTC

d_call: -
j_call: TRBJ1-4
clone_size: -
v_call: TRBV28
cdr3_aa: CASALDSANEKLFF
cdr3_nt: TGTGCCAGCGCCCTGGACAGTGCTAATGAAAAACTGTTTTTT

d_call: -
j_call: TRBJ1-1
clone_size: once
v_call: TRBV2
cdr3_aa: CASSAEVNTEAFF
cdr3_nt: TGTGCCAGCAGTGCAGAGGTGAACACTGAAGCTTTCTTT

d_call: -
j_call: TRBJ2-3
clone_size: -
v_call: TRBV24-1
cdr3_aa: CATSDLTEDTQYF
cdr3_nt: TGTGCCACCAGTGATTTGACTGAAGATACGCAGTATTTT

d_call: TRBD1
j_call: TRBJ1-5
clone_size: -
v_call: TRBV6-1
cdr3_aa: CASSANHEEVLTGQPQHF
cdr3_nt: TGTGCCAGCAGTGCTAATCATGAGGAGGTTCTGACAGGGCAGCCCCAGCATTTT

d_call: TRBD1
j_call: TRBJ1-2
clone_size: few
v_call: TRBV7-9
cdr3_aa: CASSNRDRGDYGYTF
cdr3_nt: TGTGCCAGCAGCAACCGGGACAGGGGTGACTATGGCTACACCTTC

d_call: TRBD1
j_call: TRBJ2-3
clone_size: -
v_call: TRBV19
cdr3_aa: CASSSGQGTDTQYF
cdr3_nt: TGTGCCAGTAGTTCCGGACAGGGGACAGATACGCAGTATTTT

d_call: -
j_call: TRBJ2-7
clone_size: -
v_call: TRBV28
cdr3_aa: CASSLSLPLSYEQYF
cdr3_nt: TGTGCCAGCAGTTTATCCCTTCCCCTCTCCTACGAGCAGTACTTC

d_call: -
j_call: TRBJ1-6
clone_size: once
v_call: TRBV5-1
cdr3_aa: CASKRGADDSPLHF
cdr3_nt: TGCGCCAGCAAGCGGGGGGCGGATGATTCACCCCTCCACTTT

d_call: -
j_call: TRBJ2-1
clone_size: -
v_call: TRBV5-1
cdr3_aa: CASSLVGGQGNEQFF
cdr3_nt: TGCGCCAGCAGCTTGGTCGGGGGGCAGGGGAATGAGCAGTTCTTC

d_call: -
j_call: TRBJ2-1
clone_size: few
v_call: TRBV5-6
cdr3_aa: CASSSRLLVHEQFF
cdr3_nt: TGTGCCAGCAGCTCCCGCCTATTAGTCCATGAGCAGTTCTTC

d_call: -
j_call: TRBJ2-7
clone_size: -
v_call: TRBV4-2
cdr3_aa: CASSQDPIQGDEQYF
cdr3_nt: TGTGCCAGCAGCCAAGATCCCATTCAAGGGGACGAGCAGTACTTC

d_call: -
j_call: TRBJ2-2
clone_size: -
v_call: TRBV29-1
cdr3_aa: CSVSGSHLNTGELFF
cdr3_nt: TGCAGCGTTTCAGGGTCTCACCTGAACACCGGGGAGCTGTTTTTT

d_call: TRBD1
j_call: TRBJ1-2
clone_size: -
v_call: TRBV28
cdr3_aa: CASNVMRAGGYGYTF
cdr3_nt: TGTGCCAGCAACGTTATGCGGGCAGGGGGCTATGGCTACACCTTC

d_call: TRBD2
j_call: TRBJ2-1
clone_size: -
v_call: TRBV29-1
cdr3_aa: CSVAYRLAGGGLFF
cdr3_nt: TGCAGCGTCGCCTATAGGCTAGCGGGAGGGGGACTGTTCTTC

d_call: TRBD2
j_call: TRBJ2-7
clone_size: -
v_call: TRBV27
cdr3_aa: CASSSFGLAGFYEQYF
cdr3_nt: TGTGCCAGCAGTTCCTTCGGACTAGCGGGTTTCTACGAGCAGTACTTC

d_call: -
j_call: TRBJ2-7
clone_size: -
v_call: TRBV5-1
cdr3_aa: CASSLIAAGGEQYF
cdr3_nt: TGCGCCAGCAGCTTGATAGCCGCGGGTGGCGAGCAGTACTTC